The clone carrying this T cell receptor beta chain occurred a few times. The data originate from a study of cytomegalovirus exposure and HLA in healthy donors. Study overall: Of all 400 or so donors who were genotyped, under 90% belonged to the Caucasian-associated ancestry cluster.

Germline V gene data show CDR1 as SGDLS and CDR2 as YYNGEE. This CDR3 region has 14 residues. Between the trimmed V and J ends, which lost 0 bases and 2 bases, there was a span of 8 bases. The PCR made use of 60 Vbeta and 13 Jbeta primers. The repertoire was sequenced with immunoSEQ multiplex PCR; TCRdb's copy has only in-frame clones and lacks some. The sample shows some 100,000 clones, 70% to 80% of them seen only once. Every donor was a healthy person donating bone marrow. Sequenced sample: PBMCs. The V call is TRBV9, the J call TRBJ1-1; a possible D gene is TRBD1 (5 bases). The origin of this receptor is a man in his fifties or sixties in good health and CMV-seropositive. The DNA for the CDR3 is TGTGCCAGCAGCGTAGGGACACTAAACACTGAAGCTTTCTTT. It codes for CASSVGTLNTEAFF.